Below are 14 T cell receptor beta chains sequenced from a single sample in a study of blood T cell repertoires in COVID-19 (dated by TCRdb to 2020 to 2021). Library prep was done by the immunoSEQ multiplex PCR assay. Entries here come from immuneACCESS through TCRdb and include only in-frame sequences with V and J called. Some clones fail to appear in such tables; in the studies checked, an unresolved V gene covers under half of the shortfall, and the cause of the remainder is unknown. This sample has approximately 380,000 clones in its table, and approximately 81% of those were observed once. 3% to 4.5% of the sample comes from the top ten. Sequencing was performed on peripheral blood. All receptors derive from a woman aged 18 to 35 with acute or convalescent COVID-19.

The chain employs TRBV5-1 and TRBJ1-4, with D unresolved. In germline, CDR1 is SGHRS, CDR2 YFSETQ. V was trimmed by 0 bases and J by 6 bases, leaving 9 bases between them. CDR3 length: 14 amino acids. CDR3 sequence reads: CASSLGEVDEKLFF. As DNA, the CDR3 is TGCGCCAGCAGCTTGGGGGAGGTGGATGAAAAACTGTTTTTT. The full variable domain, in which reference TRBV5-1 and TRBJ1-4 provide the parts outside the CDR3, is KAGVTQTPRYLIKTRGQQVTLSCSPISGHRSVSWYQQTPGQGLQFLFEYFSETQRNKGNFPGRFSGRQFSNSRSEMNVSTLELGDSALYLCASSLGEVDEKLFFGSGTQLSVL.

About this clone: The same CDR3 is also encoded by other DNA sequences in this sample. The chain is built from TRBV4-2 and TRBJ2-2; D is perhaps TRBD2 (5 bases). CDR1 is LGHNA and CDR2 is YNFKEQ in the germline V gene. This CDR3 has 14 amino acids. Trimming cost V 0 bases and J 5 bases, with 7 bases left between them. The CDR3 loop is CASSQDGGTGELFF. The CDR3 DNA reads TGTGCCAGCAGCCAAGACGGAGGTACCGGGGAGCTGTTTTTT.

The chain carries TRBV4-1 and TRBJ1-2; 7 bases match TRBD1. CDR3 length: 14 residues. Losses at the gene ends were 3 bases for V and 7 bases for J; bases not matched to a gene: 8. Germline assignment: CDR1 MGHRA and CDR2 YSYEKL. As DNA, the CDR3 is TGCGCCAGCAGCCAGGGCCGGGACAGATCTGGCTACACCTTC. Amino acids: CASSQGRDRSGYTF.

A few counts support this clone. The V and J genes are TRBV7-9 and TRBJ1-5, with 7 bases lining up with TRBD1. The CDR3 contains 17 residues. The ends lost 3 bases at V and 7 bases at J; junction bases unmatched: 15. From germline, CDR1 is SEHNR and CDR2 FQNEAQ (reference sequence). CDR3 coding DNA: TGTGCCAGCAGCTTGACAGGGAGTGTCGGAGGAGGACAGCCCCAGCATTTT. It translates to CASSLTGSVGGGQPQHF. Looking up the rest from reference TRBV7-9 and TRBJ1-5 gives the full variable domain: DTGVSQNPRHKITKRGQNVTFRCDPISEHNRLYWYRQTLGQGPEFLTYFQNEAQLEKSRLLSDRFSAERPKGSFSTLEIQRTEQGDSAMYLCASSLTGSVGGGQPQHFGDGTRLSIL.

This chain joins TRBV3-1 (or the pseudogene TRBV3-2) and TRBJ1-2; tentatively, D is TRBD1 (6 bases). The CDR3 runs 17 residues. CDR1 and CDR2 from the germline V gene are LGHDT and YNNKEL (reference sequence). V lost 4 bases and J 0 bases, leaving 18 bases between the germline ends. The CDR3 loop is CASSPRIGRTANYGYTF. The CDR3, as DNA: TGTGCCAGCAGCCCCCGGATTGGGCGGACAGCTAACTATGGCTACACCTTC.

In this sample, this clone turned up once. The chain carries TRBV9 and TRBJ1-5, with 7 positions matching TRBD1. The CDR3 is 15 residues long. The V gene's germline CDR1 is SGDLS and CDR2 YYNGEE. V shed 0 bases, J shed 6 bases, and the junction held 6 bases outside the gene matches. The CDR3 loop is CASSVEPGGSQPQHF. Written as DNA, the CDR3 is TGTGCCAGCAGCGTAGAACCAGGGGGTAGTCAGCCCCAGCATTTT.

This sequence joins TRBV2 and TRBJ2-5; 10 nucleotides agree with TRBD2. Losses at the gene ends were 4 bases for V and 7 bases for J; bases not matched to a gene: 6. CDR3 length: 14 amino acids. CDR1 and CDR2 from the germline V gene are SNHLY and FYNNEI. CDR3 in amino acids: CASSAAGGSGTQYF. The CDR3 coding sequence is TGTGCCAGCAGTGCAGCGGGGGGGTCAGGGACCCAGTACTTC.

The CDR3 DNA reads TGTGCCACCAGTGAGGGGACAGAGAACACTGAAGCTTTCTTT. Protein: CATSEGTENTEAFF. The chain couples TRBV24-1 to TRBJ1-1, with 7 bases fitting TRBD1. Trimming at V came to 4 bases and at J to 1 base, leaving 2 bases not matched to a gene. Germline assignment: CDR1 KGHDR and CDR2 SFDVKD. This CDR3 is 14 amino acids long.

V and J are TRBV7-9 and TRBJ1-5; a weak D match, TRBD1 (6 bases). V lost 2 bases to trimming and J lost 1 base, with 6 bases between them. This CDR3 has 14 amino acids. CDR1 and CDR2 from the germline V gene are SEHNR and FQNEAQ (reference sequence). CDR3 sequence reads: CASSLRGSNQPQHF. CDR3 DNA sequence: TGTGCCAGCAGCTTAAGGGGGAGCAATCAGCCCCAGCATTTT.

The rearrangement links TRBV19 to TRBJ1-2; 8 nucleotides line up with TRBD1. V lost 6 bases to trimming and J lost 0 bases; unmatched junction nucleotides: 6. This CDR3 contains 15 residues. CDR1 is LNHDA and CDR2 is SQIVND in the germline V gene (reference sequence). CDR3 region: CASSLETGANYGYTF. For the CDR3, the DNA is TGTGCCAGTAGCCTGGAGACAGGGGCTAACTATGGCTACACCTTC.

This clone was recorded a few times. The J gene is TRBJ1-1, the V gene TRBV11-3, with TRBD1 matching 9 bases. CDR3 size: 14 residues. From germline, CDR1 is SGHNT and CDR2 YENEEA. Trimming removed 5 bases from V and 5 bases from J; junction bases left unmatched: 6. For the CDR3, the DNA is TGTGCCAGCAGCGTTGGACAGGGGATAACTGAAGCTTTCTTT. Translation: CASSVGQGITEAFF.

This rearrangement joins TRBV19 to TRBJ2-4; D might be TRBD1 (5 bases). With 4 bases removed from V and 6 bases from J, the gap between germline ends came to 13 bases. CDR3 length: 14 amino acids. In germline, CDR1 is LNHDA, CDR2 SQIVND (reference sequence). CDR3 loop: CASSRQRGTNIQYF. CDR3 DNA sequence: TGTGCCAGTAGTAGACAAAGGGGAACAAACATTCAGTACTTC.

Written as DNA, the CDR3 is TGTGCCAGTAGGCTCCGGGACAGGGACTCGGTTAGCAATCAGCCCCAGCATTTT. Translating gives CASRLRDRDSVSNQPQHF. The chain combines TRBV19 with TRBJ1-5, with 9 positions matching TRBD1. CDR1 is LNHDA, CDR2 SQIVND, per germline (reference sequence). V trimming: 6 bases; J trimming: 0 bases; junction bases outside the gene matches: 12. The CDR3 runs to 18 residues.

This clone was counted a few times. The chain is built from TRBV5-1 and TRBJ1-3; D remains unclear. Trimming cost V 0 bases and J 1 base, with 8 bases left between them. The CDR3 is 15 amino acids. Looked up from germline, CDR1 is SGHRS and CDR2 is YFSETQ. CDR3 in amino acids: CASSLETSSGNTIYF. The CDR3 nucleotides are TGCGCCAGCAGCTTGGAGACATCTTCTGGAAACACCATATATTTT.